Listed below are T cell receptor beta chains from one sample, sequenced in a study of CD8 T cells in ankylosing spondylitis. TCRdb reanalysed the 5' RACE reads using MiXCR and keeps one entry per CDR3 protein. The top ten hold around 19% of the sample, which has over 700,000 distinct CDR3 sequences, under 20% seen once. Sequencing was performed on blood, either unsorted or a sorted T cell fraction (not recorded which). The receptors were sampled from a male donor with ankylosing spondylitis. Both conserved end residues are part of each CDR3. The D gene is left open where the match is weak. The size of a clone is reported for some rows only, either as once, few or many, or as a class for expanded clones.

TGTGCCAGCAGCCAAGCACTGGACAGGGGCGACGAGCAGTACTTC,CASSQALDRGDEQYF,15,TRBJ2-7,NA,TRBD1,TRBV7-9
TGCAGTGCTAGTTACCAAGGGGGCTACGAGCAGTACTTC,CSASYQGGYEQYF,13,TRBJ2-7,NA,NA,TRBV20-1
TGTGCCAGCAGGGCGACGGCTGCCGGGGAGCTGTTTTTT,CASRATAAGELFF,13,TRBJ2-2,NA,NA,TRBV7-7
TGTGCCTGGAGGCAGCAGCGGAACACCGGGGAGCTGTTTTTT,CAWRQQRNTGELFF,14,TRBJ2-2,NA,NA,TRBV30
TGCGCCAGCAGCTTTAATCCCCTCGGGCTCGAGCAGTACTTC,CASSFNPLGLEQYF,14,TRBJ2-7,NA,NA,TRBV5-1
TGCAGCGCATCCGACAGGGACTACGAGCAGTACTTC,CSASDRDYEQYF,12,TRBJ2-7,NA,TRBD1,TRBV29-1
TGTGCCAGCAGCTCCTGGCGGGAACAGCCCCAGCATTTT,CASSSWREQPQHF,13,TRBJ1-5,few,NA,TRBV5-6
TGCAGTGCTAGACAGGGTACGGAGACCCAGTACTTC,CSARQGTETQYF,12,TRBJ2-5,NA,NA,TRBV20-1
TGTGCCAGTAGTATATGGATCTCGGGCACCGGGGAGCTGTTTTTT,CASSIWISGTGELFF,15,TRBJ2-2,NA,NA,TRBV19
TGCAGTGCTAGTGCTAGCGGGGGGGCCCGCTACAATGAGCAGTTCTTC,CSASASGGARYNEQFF,16,TRBJ2-1,many,TRBD2,TRBV20-1
TGTGCCAGCAGTTTTTCGACACAGACCGAGCAGTACTTC,CASSFSTQTEQYF,13,TRBJ2-7,NA,NA,TRBV27
TGTGCCAGCAGTTACTCGAGGGGGCGACGCACTGAAGCTTTCTTT,CASSYSRGRRTEAFF,15,TRBJ1-1,few,TRBD1,TRBV6-5
TGTGCCAGCAGCTTAGCGCCGATCGGCGGAAAACTGTTTTTT,CASSLAPIGGKLFF,14,TRBJ1-4,NA,NA,TRBV7-9
TGTGCCATCAGTGGGGGGGGGACGAACACTGAAGCTTTCTTT,CAISGGGTNTEAFF,14,TRBJ1-1,many,NA,TRBV10-3
TGTGCCACCAGTCCCTACAGGGATCTGGCGAACACCGGGGAGCTGTTTTTT,CATSPYRDLANTGELFF,17,TRBJ2-2,NA,NA,TRBV24-1
TGCGCCAGCAGCCCCGGGACTAGAGGGGGGGCGGAGACCCAGTACTTC,CASSPGTRGGAETQYF,16,TRBJ2-5,NA,TRBD2,TRBV5-1
TGTGCCAGCAGCTTAATCAACACAGATACGCAGTATTTT,CASSLINTDTQYF,13,TRBJ2-3,few,NA,TRBV7-8
TGCGCCAGCAGCCAAGACAGCAGATCAGTAGGGCGTAATTCACCCCTCCACTTT,CASSQDSRSVGRNSPLHF,18,TRBJ1-6,NA,NA,TRBV4-1
TGTGCCAGCAGTTATGTAGGAAACAATGAGCAGTTCTTC,CASSYVGNNEQFF,13,TRBJ2-1,few,NA,TRBV6-5
TGTGCCAGCAGTTATCAGGAGACTAGCGGGAGTTACGAGCAGTACTTC,CASSYQETSGSYEQYF,16,TRBJ2-7,few,TRBD2,TRBV6-2/TRBV6-3
TGTGCCAGCAGCCAAGAGTTTAAGAACACCGGGGAGCTGTTTTTT,CASSQEFKNTGELFF,15,TRBJ2-2,few,NA,TRBV3-1
TGTGCCAGCAGACCCGACAGTACCAATGAGCAGTTCTTC,CASRPDSTNEQFF,13,TRBJ2-1,NA,NA,TRBV12-3/TRBV12-4
TGTGCCAGCAGCTCGTTTAGGGCTGGGGAGCAGTTCTTC,CASSSFRAGEQFF,13,TRBJ2-1,NA,NA,TRBV5-6
TGTGCCAGCAGTCCCTACGACAGTATCAATCAGCCCCAGCATTTT,CASSPYDSINQPQHF,15,TRBJ1-5,many,NA,TRBV7-2
TGCAGTGCTAGCGGGAGCCTCTCCTACAATGAGCAGTTCTTC,CSASGSLSYNEQFF,14,TRBJ2-1,few,NA,TRBV20-1
TGCGCCAGCAGCTCCAGTTCCCCCCTTAATGAGCAGTTCTTC,CASSSSSPLNEQFF,14,TRBJ2-1,NA,NA,TRBV5-1
TGTGCCAGCAGTTTGGGGACTATCAATGAGCAGTTCTTC,CASSLGTINEQFF,13,TRBJ2-1,once,TRBD2,TRBV12-3/TRBV12-4
TGTGCCAGCAGACCTAACGTGACGGGTTACACAGATACGCAGTATTTT,CASRPNVTGYTDTQYF,16,TRBJ2-3,NA,NA,TRBV7-9
TGCAGTGCTAGAGAGGGGAGTCGGGTTTGGGAGACCCAGTACTTC,CSAREGSRVWETQYF,15,TRBJ2-5,NA,NA,TRBV20-1
TGTGCCAGCAGCTCGACAGGGCAGAACTCTGGAAACACCATATATTTT,CASSSTGQNSGNTIYF,16,TRBJ1-3,few,TRBD1,TRBV5-6
TGCAGCGGTGTGGGATACAATGAGCAGTTCTTC,CSGVGYNEQFF,11,TRBJ2-1,few,NA,TRBV29-1
TGTGCCACCAGCAGGGAGGGACACCTCGGGGGTTCACCCCTCCACTTT,CATSREGHLGGSPLHF,16,TRBJ1-6,few,NA,TRBV15
TGTGCCAGCAGTCCACAGGGTATTGAAGAAAAACTGTTTTTT,CASSPQGIEEKLFF,14,TRBJ1-4,NA,NA,TRBV12-3/TRBV12-4